These 27 T cell receptor beta chains share one sample of origin, sequenced in a study of radiation and T cells in renal cell carcinoma (dated by TCRdb to about 2020). Read against the paper, the sample's time point label means: baseline pretreatment blood. The sample's treatment or condition, from its label and the paper: 15 Gy SBRT to primary tumor, nephrectomy 4 weeks later. Library prep was done by the immunoSEQ multiplex PCR assay. TCRdb obtained this table from immuneACCESS and retained in-frame rearrangements with V and J assigned. These tables miss some clones; where compared with another copy, unresolved V genes account for less than half of the shortfall, and the remainder is unexplained. Across this sample there are around 94,000 clones, with approximately 86% seen only once. Roughly 8% of the sample rests with the top ten. Sequenced here: blood, sampled from a patient whose treatment included radiotherapy and nephrectomy. The receptors derive from a man aged 50-60 years with renal cell carcinoma.

The chain joins TRBV19 to TRBJ2-7; D is perhaps TRBD2 (6 bases). The CDR3 is made up of 14 amino acids. Per germline, CDR1 LNHDA and CDR2 SQIVND (reference sequence). The germline V and J ends were trimmed by 3 bases and 2 bases, with 11 bases remaining between them. The CDR3 protein is CASSMNPGAYEQYF. Written as DNA, the CDR3 is TGTGCCAGTAGTATGAATCCGGGGGCCTACGAGCAGTACTTC.

This clone was counted once. V gene TRBV30 combines with J gene TRBJ2-3, with TRBD2 as a possible D gene (5 bases). Germline V gene data show CDR1 as GTSNPN and CDR2 as SVGIG (reference sequence). Trimming removed 3 bases from V and 4 bases from J, with 17 bases in between. The CDR3 extends over 15 amino acids. CDR3 sequence reads: CAWSRVEGAADTQYF. CDR3 sequence (DNA): TGTGCCTGGAGCCGCGTTGAGGGCGCCGCAGATACGCAGTATTTT.

The chain uses TRBV11-2 and TRBJ2-3; tentative D call: TRBD1 (5 bases). V was pared by 2 bases and J by 2 bases, with 11 bases between. Germline V gene lookup returns CDR1 SGHAT and CDR2 FQNNGV. The CDR3 extends over 15 amino acids. The CDR3 region has the DNA TGTGCCAGCAGCTTACAGGGAATTTCCACAGATACGCAGTATTTT. This codes for CASSLQGISTDTQYF.

The table lists this clone with a count of one. V and J are TRBV2 and TRBJ2-7; 10 nucleotides agree with TRBD2. Germline lookup yields CDR1 SNHLY and CDR2 FYNNEI. CDR3 length: 13 amino acids. Germline trimming cut 7 bases from V and 3 bases from J; bases unmatched to any gene: 3. Written as DNA, the CDR3 is TGTGCCAGCAACCGACTAGCGGGCTACGAGCAGTACTTC. Its protein product is CASNRLAGYEQYF.

The V call is TRBV6-5, the J call TRBJ2-7, with D perhaps TRBD1 or TRBD2 (5 bases each). The length of the CDR3 is 15 residues. Germline V gene data show CDR1 as MNHEY and CDR2 as SVGAGI. V lost 7 bases and J lost 3, with 19 bases in between. The CDR3 sequence is CASNPPGRPNYEQYF. CDR3 nucleotides: TGTGCCAGCAATCCTCCGGGACGACCAAACTACGAGCAGTACTTC.

V is TRBV15 and J is TRBJ1-4, with a possible D match to TRBD1 (5 bases). V lost 3 bases to trimming and J lost 10 bases, with 12 bases between them. The CDR3 contains 13 residues. Per the germline V gene, CDR1 is LNHNV and CDR2 is YYDKDF (reference sequence). Here the CDR3 DNA reads TGTGCCACCAGCAGGGATACCCAGGGAAAACTGTTTTTT. Protein: CATSRDTQGKLFF.

J is TRBJ2-7 and V is TRBV21-1; the DNA was not compared with TRBD2, the D call given in the table. TRBV21-1 is a pseudogene segment. The CDR3 consists of 15 residues. Here the CDR3 reads CASPKWLAGTYEQYF. The DNA of the CDR3 is TGTGCCAGCCCGAAGTGGCTAGCGGGGACCTACGAGCAGTACTTC.

The gene calls are TRBV28 and TRBJ2-5; D is possibly TRBD1 (5 bases). The CDR3 covers 16 residues. Per the germline V gene, CDR1 is MDHEN and CDR2 is SYDVKM. Between the trimmed V and J ends, which lost 3 bases and 0 bases, there was a span of 14 bases. CDR3 bases: TGTGCCAGCAGTTTCATTCCGCAGGGCTACCAAGAGACCCAGTACTTC. Its protein product is CASSFIPQGYQETQYF.

This sequence joins TRBV4-1 and TRBJ1-2; a possible D gene is TRBD1 (5 bases). Between the trimmed V and J ends, which lost 2 bases and 7 bases, there was a span of 17 bases. Per germline, CDR1 MGHRA and CDR2 YSYEKL. CDR3 length equals 15 residues. The CDR3 bases are TGCGCCAGCAGCCAACGAGGGACGGGGGATTTTGGCTACACCTTC. This gives the protein CASSQRGTGDFGYTF.

The chain couples TRBV29-1 to TRBJ2-7; 7 bases agree with TRBD1. Germline CDR1 and CDR2: SQVTM and ANQGSEA. Trimming removed 7 bases from V and 2 bases from J; junction bases left unmatched: 5. The CDR3 consists of 12 residues. CDR3 nucleotide sequence: TGCAGCGCAGCAGGGGGTACCTACGAGCAGTACTTC. It is translated as CSAAGGTYEQYF.

The rearrangement joins TRBV27 to TRBJ2-1; D possibly corresponds to TRBD1 (6 bases). Trimming cost V 8 bases and J 0 bases, with 20 bases left between them. Germline assignment: CDR1 MNHEY and CDR2 SMNVEV (reference sequence). This CDR3 region has 17 residues. For the CDR3, the DNA is TGTGCCAGCTCCCTCGAGGTGGGGGCCAGCTCCTACAATGAGCAGTTCTTC. Residues: CASSLEVGASSYNEQFF.

The rearrangement uses TRBV28 and TRBJ2-3; D is ambiguous. V lost 8 bases and J lost 12, with 18 bases in between. The CDR3 consists of 12 residues. Germline assignment: CDR1 MDHEN and CDR2 SYDVKM. The CDR3 nucleotides are TGTGCCAGCCGTACCCCGGGCCAAACCCAGTATTTT. Translating gives CASRTPGQTQYF.

This clone was observed a single time. V usage is TRBV7-2 and J usage is TRBJ2-2; 10 bases fit TRBD1. The CDR3 consists of 16 residues. Looked up from germline, CDR1 is SGHTA and CDR2 is FQGNSA. The J segment lost 2 bases and the V segment lost 4 bases, leaving 4 bases of the junction unmatched. The chain's CDR3 is CASSWTGGINTGELFF. CDR3 bases: TGTGCCAGCAGCTGGACAGGGGGGATCAACACCGGGGAGCTGTTTTTT. Drawing the rest from reference TRBV7-2 and TRBJ2-2, the complete variable domain is GAGVSQSPSNKVTEKGKDVELRCDPISGHTALYWYRQSLGQGLEFLIYFQGNSAPDKSGLPSDRFSAERTGGSVSTLTIQRTQQEDSAVYLCASSWTGGINTGELFFGEGSRLTVL.

Only one count was recorded for this clone. The gene calls are TRBV28 and TRBJ2-2; no firm D call. V lost 2 bases and J 4 bases, leaving 11 bases between the germline ends. Germline V lookup: CDR1 MDHEN, CDR2 SYDVKM. The CDR3 is 15 residues long. DNA for the CDR3: TGTGCCAGCAGTTTAGAGCTCCCGGGCACCGGGGAGCTGTTTTTT. Protein sequence: CASSLELPGTGELFF.

This sequence joins TRBV2 and TRBJ1-1; D is ambiguous. Germline CDR1 reads SNHLY; CDR2 reads FYNNEI. Trimming stripped 4 bases from V and 8 bases from J, with 14 bases between. The CDR3 loop spans 13 amino acids. The chain's CDR3 is CASSVGLRTEAFF. CDR3 in DNA: TGTGCCAGCAGTGTCGGACTCAGAACAGAAGCTTTCTTT.

The rearrangement uses TRBV4-3 and TRBJ2-7, with D maybe TRBD1 (6 bases). The CDR3 has 14 residues. Germline-derived CDR1 and CDR2 are LGHNA and YSLEER. The germline V and J ends were trimmed by 1 base and 7 bases, with 14 bases remaining between them. CDR3 sequence: CASSQVIRGGEQYF. The CDR3 nucleotides are TGCGCCAGCAGCCAAGTCATCAGGGGCGGAGAGCAGTACTTC.

The chain employs TRBV28 and TRBJ1-5; D may be TRBD1 (5 bases). The CDR3 loop spans 14 amino acids. Germline V gene data show CDR1 as MDHEN and CDR2 as SYDVKM. Trimming removed 6 bases at V and 6 bases at J, with 15 bases between. The CDR3 reads CASRQPGAGQPQHF. The CDR3, as DNA: TGTGCCAGCAGGCAGCCCGGGGCGGGTCAGCCCCAGCATTTT. The whole variable domain, filled in from reference TRBV28 and TRBJ1-5, reads DVKVTQSSRYLVKRTGEKVFLECVQDMDHENMFWYRQDPGLGLRLIYFSYDVKMKEKGDIPEGYSVSREKKERFSLILESASTNQTSMYLCASRQPGAGQPQHFGDGTRLSIL.

This chain connects TRBV30 to TRBJ1-2; 9 bases are a match to TRBD1. Germline loops: CDR1 GTSNPN, CDR2 SVGIG (reference sequence). This CDR3 has 12 residues. Trimming took 0 bases from V and 8 from J; bases not matched to a gene: 1. The CDR3 sequence is CAWSVTGGGYTF. DNA of the CDR3: TGTGCCTGGAGTGTAACAGGGGGCGGCTACACCTTC.

The J gene is TRBJ2-5, the V gene TRBV29-1; possible D gene TRBD1, 7 bases. Trimming cost V 7 bases and J 4 bases, with 13 bases left between them. The germline V gene encodes CDR1 SQVTM and CDR2 ANQGSEA. The length of the CDR3 is 12 residues. The CDR3 DNA sequence: TGCAGCGGTAGGCAGGGGGGAGAGACCCAGTACTTC. Protein sequence: CSGRQGGETQYF.

The chain recombines TRBV18 with TRBJ1-2, with TRBD1 identical over 8 bases. Germline V gives CDR1 KGHSH, CDR2 LQKENI. V shed 3 bases and J 10 bases; nucleotides not matched to a gene: 7. This CDR3 has 13 amino acids. CDR3 residues: CASSPQGAQDYTF. The CDR3 DNA reads TGTGCCAGCTCACCGCAGGGGGCGCAGGACTACACCTTC.

The DNA of the CDR3 is TGTGCCAGCAGCCCAATAAAACTAGCGGGAGTTTTCGAGCAGTACTTC. Translated: CASSPIKLAGVFEQYF. J is TRBJ2-7 and V is TRBV5-6; 11 bases are a match to TRBD2. CDR3 length: 16 amino acids. The germline CDR1 and CDR2 sequences are SGHDT and YYEEEE. Trimming removed 4 bases from V and 6 bases from J; junction bases left unmatched: 12.

The V and J genes are TRBV18 and TRBJ1-1; D gene uncertain. V was cut by 2 bases and J by 3 bases, with 7 bases left in between. Germline V CDR1 and CDR2: KGHSH, LQKENI. This CDR3 region has 13 residues. The CDR3 region has the DNA TGTGCCAGCTCACCAGGAGAGGACACTGAAGCTTTCTTT. This encodes CASSPGEDTEAFF.

The rearrangement links TRBV30 to TRBJ2-7; a possible D gene is TRBD2 (5 bases). CDR1 and CDR2 from the germline V gene are GTSNPN and SVGIG (reference sequence). V lost 1 base and J 6 bases, leaving 16 bases between the germline ends. The CDR3 has 14 residues. CDR3 nucleotide sequence: TGTGCCTGGAGTGACTCGGCTAGCCTCTCCGAGCAGTACTTC. Its translation is CAWSDSASLSEQYF.

This chain connects TRBV19 to TRBJ2-1, with 7 bases fitting TRBD2. Germline CDR1 and CDR2: LNHDA and SQIVND (reference sequence). This CDR3 contains 11 residues. V was clipped by 5 bases and J by 15 bases; unmatched bases: 7. The CDR3 nucleotides read TGTGCCAGTAGTTTCCGACTAGCAACGTTCTTC. Protein product: CASSFRLATFF. The variable domain in full, with the rest retrieved from reference TRBV19 and TRBJ2-1, is DGGITQSPKYLFRKEGQNVTLSCEQNLNHDAMYWYRQDPGQGLRLIYYSQIVNDFQKGDIAEGYSVSREKKESFPLTVTSAQKNPTAFYLCASSFRLATFFGPGTRLTVL.

A note on this clone: This CDR3 is missing its conserved last phenylalanine or tryptophan, likely due to a read error. The DNA is left out, because the CDR3 cannot be placed on it with certainty; the CDR3 is given as TCRdb lists it. The rearrangement joins TRBV19 to TRBJ2-7; the table's D call of TRBD1 was not tested on the DNA. Per the germline V gene, CDR1 is LNHDA and CDR2 is SQIVND (reference sequence). Termini included, the CDR3 measures 10 amino acids. CDR3 loop: CATTDSTTRR.

As DNA, the CDR3 is TGTGCCAGCACCCCGGGGCCATCCTATACCTCTGGAAACACCATATATTTT. Its translation is CASTPGPSYTSGNTIYF. V usage is TRBV7-2 and J usage is TRBJ1-3; D possibly corresponds to TRBD1 (5 bases). This CDR3 region has 17 residues. Trimming removed 7 bases from V and 0 bases from J, with 19 bases in between. Germline V gene data show CDR1 as SGHTA and CDR2 as FQGNSA.

This clone was seen only a few times. The V and J genes are TRBV29-1 and TRBJ1-5; unclear D gene. The CDR3 loop spans 13 amino acids. The V end lost 4 bases, the J end lost 1 base, and 8 bases lay between the germline ends. Germline V lookup: CDR1 SQVTM, CDR2 ANQGSEA. CDR3 region: CSVAGLSNQPQHF. The CDR3 DNA follows: TGCAGCGTTGCGGGTCTCAGCAATCAGCCCCAGCATTTT.